This T cell receptor (beta chain) is drawn from a study of long-term antiretroviral therapy in people with HIV (dated by TCRdb to between 2021 and 2024). Turning to the overall study: The earliest samples were collected about a decade before the 2015 WHO recommendation for immediate ART, when ART was typically delayed until CD4 counts fell. About 35% of the 30 participants with HIV were female. A total of 192 cryopreserved PBMC samples were contributed to the cohort by 30 adults with confirmed HIV infection, with samples collected serially over a mean of about 6 years (range 1-12). No cross-contamination during QIAcube processing turned up in test extractions that ran a monoclonal T-cell line alongside 25 to 35 polyclonal samples. Whether ART initiation and durable HIV suppression were associated with changes in peripheral blood TRB repertoire composition and diversity was tested in a retrospective serial study. Broad study findings and their caveats: The repertoire was dominated across all time points by expanded TRB clones identified before ART initiation, although this dominance was seen to fluctuate and to decrease in many PLHIV after ART. No data were available on ART adherence, viral resistance or therapy changes, limiting inferences about post-ART repertoire changes. HIV repertoires had narrower CDR3 length ranges than controls, and the network structure suggested an antigen-experienced repertoire that shifted only slightly toward naive after ART. Because pre-ART samples had limited cell numbers, profiling was done on unsorted PBMC rather than on sorted CD4+ and CD8+ T cells. The samples were dated from about 2003 to 2018, and the ART regimens that were used may be less effective than current ART regimens. ART initiation was associated with a significant increase in TRB diversity, but diversity stayed significantly below transplant donor controls even after long-term ART. Limited PBMC availability meant only the TCR beta chain was sequenced, without alpha chain pairing.

Including cysteine and phenylalanine, the CDR3 has 13 amino acids. The only DNA kept is the CDR3, 39 bases in frame from the first base. CDR1 and CDR2 are read off the germline V gene as SGHRS and YFSETQ. Trimming removed 5 bases from V and 5 bases from J, leaving 13 bases between the germline ends. The immunoSEQ hsTCRB v3.0 assay was used at survey level resolution to sequence the TRB variable region. The targeted TRB sequencing depth was roughly 40,000-55,000 T-cell genomes per sample. Pooled TRB libraries were sequenced on an Illumina MiSeq with a v3 150-cycle kit. In the original analysis: Repertoire analysis was performed in R inside a reproducible Nextflow workflow that covered QC, data transformation and analysis. Custom analyses were implemented in LymphoSeq2, an R package for AIRR-Seq data exploration. A few samples that produced fewer than 5000 total TRB sequences were removed, so 150 to 200 HIV repertoires were analyzed. Among the approximately 180 retained HIV repertoires, 59 were collected before ART initiation and about 130 were collected after ART initiation. Repertoires were downsampled to 5000 TRB nucleotide sequences, with summary statistics averaged over 100 downsampling iterations. TRB sequences were retained for analysis only if CDR3 regions of at least seven amino acids were present. Two measures captured diversity: a Shannon entropy-derived clonality score and the Gini coefficient. In the repertoire networks, any two of the top 5000 CDR3 amino acid sequences were linked whenever the two sequences differed by an edit distance of one. GLIPH2 predicted antigen specificity groups and MHC restriction for TRB CDR3 amino acid sequences. To flag known associations with CMV, EBV, HIV or tissue antigens, CDR3 amino acid sequences were compared against VDJdb and McPAS-TCR. Pre-ART, post-ART and control groups were compared with Wilcoxon signed-rank tests and Holm-Bonferroni correction. Entries here come from immuneACCESS through TCRdb and include only in-frame sequences with V and J called. Some clones fail to appear in such tables; in the studies checked, an unresolved V gene covers under half of the shortfall, and the cause of the remainder is unknown. Clone size and the V and J calls come from that table; the DNA yielded D and trimming. The sample table lists 20,000 to 25,000 clones, 86% of them with a count of one. 3.5% to 5% of the sample is taken by the ten largest.

About this clone: Its antigen target is currently unknown. The record has no base qualities; no much larger clone is one base away.

Inclusion was restricted to participants for whom at least one PBMC sample before ART initiation and at least two post-ART samples were available. All participants with HIV were treated in the United States of America. Cryopreserved samples of about 1-10 million PBMC were thawed and washed before DNA extraction. At the time of the earliest PBMC sample, participants with HIV were aged between about 20 and 54 years. PBMC samples were contributed by each participant from 1-4 timepoints before ART initiation and 2-8 timepoints after ART initiation, with a median of 7 samples. For every participant, serial HIV viral load, CD4+ T-cell count, ART history and demographic data were obtained. Using a Qiagen kit on a QIAcube, genomic DNA was extracted from unsorted PBMC, with samples processed in batches of 12.

The clonotype comes from a man aged 55 to 70 with HIV. The source was unsorted PBMCs, collected 1.3 years after starting antiretroviral therapy. This sequence uses TRBV5-1 and TRBJ1-2; the D gene identity is not certain. The CDR3 loop reads CASRSGGWYGYTF. The nucleotide sequence reads as follows: TGCGCCAGCAGATCGGGCGGATGGTATGGCTACACCTTC.